Listed below are T cell receptor beta chains from one sample, sequenced in a study of shared clonotypes between healthy human individuals. The data were produced by immunoSEQ multiplex PCR, yet TCRdb's version contains in-frame clones alone and is incomplete. The sample has about 730,000 clones; 55% to 80% are singletons. Sequencing was done on a sample of memory CD4+ T cells sorted from blood. The receptors were gathered from a woman aged 30 to 39 in good health. Both conserved end residues are part of each CDR3. D genes are given only for firm matches. For some rows the clone size is stated as once, few or many, or as a class when expanded; others skip it.

v_gene,d_gene,abundance,j_gene,CDR3nt,CDR3aa
TRBV5-8,-,-,TRBJ1-4,TGTGCCAGCAGCTTGGGGGCGGTTGAAAAACTGTTTTTT,CASSLGAVEKLFF
TRBV7-9,-,few,TRBJ1-1,TGTGCCAGCAGCTCGATGGGGGGGCGGCTGAACACTGAAGCTTTCTTT,CASSSMGGRLNTEAFF
TRBV7-8,-,-,TRBJ1-1,TGTGCCAGCAGCACACAGGGAAGTGTTACTGAAGCTTTCTTT,CASSTQGSVTEAFF
TRBV28,-,once,TRBJ2-5,TGTGCCAGCAGTCCCCCGGCACAAGAGACCCAGTACTTC,CASSPPAQETQYF
TRBV11-2,TRBD1,-,TRBJ1-1,TGTGCCAGCAGCCACGGGACAGGGGGCGCGTGGACTGAAGCTTTCTTT,CASSHGTGGAWTEAFF
TRBV5-1,-,-,TRBJ1-1,TGCGCCAGCAGCCAACGAGAGAGTGAAGCTTTCTTT,CASSQRESEAFF
TRBV19,TRBD2,-,TRBJ2-1,TGTGCCAGTAGTTCTGGACTAGCGGGACACAATGAGCAGTTCTTC,CASSSGLAGHNEQFF
TRBV5-1,-,once,TRBJ1-3,TGCGCCAGCAGCTTGTCAGGGATTTCTCGCGCTGGAAACACCATATATTTT,CASSLSGISRAGNTIYF
TRBV16,-,-,TRBJ2-5,TGTGCCAGCAGCCTCACCATCACTAGTGGAGAGACCCAGTACTTC,CASSLTITSGETQYF
TRBV7-3,TRBD2,-,TRBJ2-1,TGTGCCAGCAGCACTAGACTAGCGGGTCCTAATGAGCAGTTCTTC,CASSTRLAGPNEQFF
TRBV19,TRBD1,few,TRBJ2-5,TGTGCCAGTAGTATGGGGCAGGGGGCCGGAGAGACCCAGTACTTC,CASSMGQGAGETQYF
TRBV10-2,-,-,TRBJ1-2,TGCGCCAGCAGTGAAAGGGAGGCCTATGGCTACACCTTC,CASSEREAYGYTF
TRBV2,-,-,TRBJ2-5,TGTGCCAGCAGTACACTGGTAAAGACCCAGTACTTC,CASSTLVKTQYF
TRBV5-8,TRBD1,-,TRBJ2-3,TGTGCCAGCAGCTTGGCCCCGGACAGGAGACGCACAGATACGCAGTATTTT,CASSLAPDRRRTDTQYF
TRBV19,-,few,TRBJ2-2,TGTGCCAGTATAGCGGACGTGGGGATAGGGGAGCTGTTTTTT,CASIADVGIGELFF
TRBV14,-,few,TRBJ2-1,TGTGCCAGCAGCCCCTACCGGGGCGGGATCGAGCAGTTCTTC,CASSPYRGGIEQFF
TRBV2,-,-,TRBJ1-2,TGTGCCAGCAGTGAAGCGCTCGCAGGGTATGGCTACACCTTC,CASSEALAGYGYTF
TRBV25-1,TRBD1,-,TRBJ2-1,TGTGCCAGCAGTGGTCCAACGGGACAGCGAAATGAGCAGTTCTTC,CASSGPTGQRNEQFF
TRBV27,-,few,TRBJ2-6,TGTGCCAGCAGTTTGGCCCCGAGGAGCTCTGGGGCCAACGTCCTGACTTTC,CASSLAPRSSGANVLTF
TRBV30,-,once,TRBJ1-1,TGTGCCTGGAGCACCGCGGGACAATGGAACACTGAAGCTTTCTTT,CAWSTAGQWNTEAFF
TRBV7-2,-,-,TRBJ2-5,TGTGCCAGCAGCTTAAGAGGATCGATCCGAGAGACCCAGTACTTC,CASSLRGSIRETQYF
TRBV7-9,-,-,TRBJ2-3,TGTGCCATCATGGATACGCAGTATTTT,CAIMDTQYF
TRBV19,-,-,TRBJ2-3,TGTGCCAGTAGTATCCCCCTTGGGGGAGCAGATACGCAGTATTTT,CASSIPLGGADTQYF
TRBV5-8,-,-,TRBJ2-1,TGTGCCAGCAGCAACCGACTTCTAAATGAGCAGTTCTTC,CASSNRLLNEQFF
TRBV9,TRBD2,-,TRBJ2-2,TGTGCCAGCAGCGTAGGTCTAGCGGGAGGGTCACCCGGGGAGCTGTTTTTT,CASSVGLAGGSPGELFF
TRBV29-1,-,-,TRBJ2-3,TGCAGCGCCCAAGAGGGGTTAGATACGCAGTATTTT,CSAQEGLDTQYF
TRBV5-1,TRBD1,-,TRBJ1-1,TGCGCCAGCAGCGGTACAGGGGGAAACACTGAAGCTTTCTTT,CASSGTGGNTEAFF
TRBV28,-,-,TRBJ2-7,TGTGCCAGCAGGTTCGGGACTCCCTACGAGCAGTACTTC,CASRFGTPYEQYF
TRBV7-9,-,-,TRBJ1-1,TGTGCCAGCAGCTTGGACGGCATCGACACTGAAGCTTTCTTT,CASSLDGIDTEAFF
TRBV9,-,-,TRBJ2-7,TGTGCCAGCAGCCCCCGTGCCAGCTCCTACGAGCAGTACTTC,CASSPRASSYEQYF
TRBV7-2,TRBD1,once,TRBJ1-3,TGTGCCAGCAGCTCAGGGGGCCGAGGAAACACCATATATTTT,CASSSGGRGNTIYF
TRBV28,-,-,TRBJ1-1,TGTGCCACCACTGACCGGGGCCTCTCGAACACTGAAGCTTTCTTT,CATTDRGLSNTEAFF
TRBV7-3,-,-,TRBJ2-7,TGTGCCAGCAGCTTAGGAGTGGGCGAGCAGTACTTC,CASSLGVGEQYF
TRBV5-1,TRBD1,-,TRBJ1-1,TGCGCCAGCAGCCCAGGGACAGAGAACACTGAAGCTTTCTTT,CASSPGTENTEAFF
TRBV29-1,TRBD2,-,TRBJ2-5,TGCAGCACCTCGGCCCCCGGGACTAGTATCTTCCAGACCCAGTACTTC,CSTSAPGTSIFQTQYF
TRBV6-4,-,-,TRBJ1-2,TGTGCCAGCACCGGAAGAGGTGTAGCTTCTATGGGCTACACCTTC,CASTGRGVASMGYTF
TRBV2,-,-,TRBJ1-6,TGTGCCAGCAGTGGGTCTGGGAATTCACCCCTCCACTTT,CASSGSGNSPLHF
TRBV6-6,-,-,TRBJ1-4,TGTGCCAGCAGTATCCGAGGGAGAGGCCTCGAAAAACTGTTTTTT,CASSIRGRGLEKLFF
TRBV5-1,-,-,TRBJ2-4,TGCGCCAGCAGCAACGAGGGACCTAACATTCAGTACTTC,CASSNEGPNIQYF
TRBV19,TRBD2,-,TRBJ2-1,TGTGCCAGTAGCCCATTTGGGACTAGCGGGAGGTATGAGCAGTTCTTC,CASSPFGTSGRYEQFF
TRBV27,TRBD1,-,TRBJ1-2,TGTGCCACCATGGGGGGGGACAGGGGAGGCTACACCTTC,CATMGGDRGGYTF
TRBV2,TRBD2,few,TRBJ2-2,TGTGCCAGCCAAAAAAGACTAGCGCCCATCGACACCGGGGAGCTGTTTTTT,CASQKRLAPIDTGELFF
TRBV19,TRBD2,-,TRBJ2-5,TGTGCCAGTAGTAGGACTAGGGAAGAGACCCAGTACTTC,CASSRTREETQYF
TRBV11-2,-,-,TRBJ1-3,TGTGCCAGCAGCCCCACCCCCCGAGCGGGCGGAAACACCATATATTTT,CASSPTPRAGGNTIYF
TRBV4-1,-,-,TRBJ2-4,TGCGCCAGCAGCCAAGTGACGATAGTCAAAAACATTCAGTACTTC,CASSQVTIVKNIQYF
TRBV11-2,TRBD1,few,TRBJ2-7,TGTGCCAGCAGCTCCTCGGACAGGGGGTCTATCTACGAGCAGTACTTC,CASSSSDRGSIYEQYF
TRBV19,TRBD2,-,TRBJ2-2,TGTGCCAGTAGGGGCCCGGGACTAGGGACCGGGGAGCTGTTTTTT,CASRGPGLGTGELFF
TRBV19,-,few,TRBJ2-5,TGTGCCAGTAGTATAGACGCGGTGACTACCCAAGAGACCCAGTACTTC,CASSIDAVTTQETQYF
TRBV4-2,TRBD2,-,TRBJ2-1,TGTGCCAGCAGCGAAAGACTAGCGTACAATGAGCAGTTCTTC,CASSERLAYNEQFF
TRBV29-1,-,-,TRBJ2-5,TGCAGCGTTGAAGATTCGGGGATTCAAGAGACCCAGTACTTC,CSVEDSGIQETQYF
TRBV4-1,-,-,TRBJ2-1,TGCGCCAGCAGCCAAGCCCTTAGCGGCCTGGTGTATGAGCAGTTCTTC,CASSQALSGLVYEQFF
TRBV7-8,-,many,TRBJ2-3,TGTGCCAGCAGCTTTACAGGGATCTCTACGCAGTATTTT,CASSFTGISTQYF